This T cell receptor beta chain came from a study of blood T cell repertoires in COVID-19. In the study overall: Acute-phase and convalescent COVID-19 samples originated in the United States, Italy and Spain. In each case, the material was cDNA or gDNA derived from T cells, B-cell-depleted T cells, or PBMCs.

Individuals aged about 18 to 90 years were recruited from roughly 23 US areas. Allocation to cohorts depended on clinical history reported by the participants. The CDR3 loop spans 12 amino acids. V was shortened by 5 bases and J by 5 bases, with 10 bases between the two germline ends. The repertoire was sequenced with immunoSEQ multiplex PCR; TCRdb's copy has only in-frame clones and lacks some. The table lists around 240,000 clones, roughly nine tenths of them singletons, with 1% to 1.5% in the top ten. V usage is TRBV12-3 or TRBV12-4 and J usage is TRBJ2-7; TRBD2 might be the D (6 bases). The sequenced sample consisted of PBMCs or T cells enriched from blood (not recorded which). The sequence came from a human donor in a cohort exposed to, infected with or recovered from COVID-19 (not recorded which). The donor label of this sample is uncertain. The CDR3 sequence: CASSPGLDEQYF. The CDR3 DNA is TGTGCCAGCAGTCCGGGACTCGACGAGCAGTACTTC.